The sequence of this T cell receptor (beta chain) was determined in a study of blood T cell repertoires in COVID-19 (dated by TCRdb to 2018 to 2021). With regard to the full study: The collaborator samples originated in the United States, Italy and Spain and spanned the acute and convalescent phases of COVID-19. The samples were drawn from the first 160 participants of the ongoing ImmuneRACE study and from more than 1,000 subjects provided by 6 global collaborators. HLA class I and class II types, where available, came from metadata supplied by the sample provider rather than from assay-based typing. The prospective study material was composed of cDNA or gDNA derived from T cells, B-cell-depleted T cells, or PBMCs. A de-identified subject ID, COVID-19 status, age in years and sex were almost always included in the sample metadata. Subjects who had been exposed to COVID-19, were actively infected with it, or had recovered from it provided the deeply sampled blood TCRbeta repertoires that made up the dataset. The repertoires were released in a freely available public database meant as a resource for research on the immune response to SARS-CoV-2. The full study reports these points: Clinical and demographic metadata were provided uncurated, with the amount varying by source and participant.

Participants in the prospective study were enrolled through a virtual design, were aged roughly 18 to 90 years, and lived in about 25 United States geographic areas. In the prospective study, participants were assigned to cohorts based on the clinical history participants reported in a screening survey and a study questionnaire. ImmuneRACE Cohort 3 recovered participants were defined by two consecutive negative NP/OP PCR tests, healthcare professional clearance, or symptom resolution. In the prospective study, whole blood, serum and a nasopharyngeal or oropharyngeal swab were collected from each participant by mobile phlebotomists. Over a roughly 2-month period, participants in the prospective study had the option of providing additional blood draws and questionnaires. Before DNA extraction, prospective study blood samples were shipped either frozen or at room temperature. TCRbeta CDR3 regions were amplified from genomic DNA using the immunoSEQ Assay, a bias-controlled multiplex PCR. Per the authors' processing: Nucleated cell counts per sample were estimated from amplification of reference gene primers within the assay. Sequence reads were collapsed and filtered to measure the absolute abundance of every unique TCRbeta CDR3 rearrangement. Productive Simpson clonality was computed per sample as the square root of Simpson's diversity index over productive rearrangements. Imported from immuneACCESS, the table was reduced by TCRdb to in-frame sequences with V and J called. These copies leave out some clones; in studies compared against another copy, an unresolved V gene accounts for under half, and the cause of the remainder is not known. V, J and clone size reflect that table, while D and trimming were determined from the DNA. The sample includes approximately 270,000 clones, with approximately 85% observed a single time. 3.5% to 5.5% of the sample is held by the ten biggest clonotypes.

This clone was recorded only once. Its cognate antigen has yet to be identified. It has no much larger one-base neighbor in the sample; base qualities were not kept. CDR1 SGHNT and CDR2 YYREEE were looked up in the germline V gene (reference sequence). Trimming takes 4 bases from V and 7 bases from J, and the germline ends sit 15 bases apart. The CDR3 spans 13 residues, from the cysteine through the phenylalanine. The DNA shown is the 39-base CDR3, in frame from base 1. This sequence originates from a woman in her 30s who had recovered from COVID-19. Input material: PBMCs or T cells enriched from blood (not recorded which). The chain employs TRBV5-4 and TRBJ2-7, with a weak D call of TRBD2 (7 bases match). The CDR3 is CASSGGGPGEQYF. DNA sequence: TGTGCCAGCAGCGGGGGGGGGCCGGGTGAGCAGTACTTC.